This T cell receptor (beta chain) is from a study of vaccination and CD4 T cells after COVID-19. Germline assignment: CDR1 DFQATT and CDR2 SNEGSKA (reference sequence). The CDR3 length is 13 residues. The V and J ends lost 6 bases and 4 bases respectively, with 16 bases between them. Described treatment: approximately 9-day PBMC culture with coronavirus spike peptide pools or control peptides (ViraFEST assay). One should note that the unexposed donor's CD4+ T cells were collected before the COVID-19 pandemic (2011-2018). With fresh IL-2 medium, half the medium was replaced on days 3 and 7. For this clonotype: Its target is unknown.

Sequencing of cultured CD4+ T cell DNA used the Oncomine TCR Beta short-read assay. Once CD4+ T cells had been cultured, genomic DNA was extracted from them. TCRdb reprocessed the PCR reads with MiXCR, giving one entry per CDR3 protein. The sample consists of 10,000 or so distinct CDR3 sequences, roughly 30% of them appearing once. V and J are TRBV20-1 and TRBJ2-7, with D possibly called TRBD1 or TRBD2 (5 bases each). The sample comprised CD4+ T cells from blood, cultured in vitro. This TCR was recovered from a human donor in good health. The CDR3 here is CSANSGTSYEQYF. For the CDR3, the DNA is TGCAGTGCGAACTCCGGGACCAGTTACGAGCAGTACTTC.